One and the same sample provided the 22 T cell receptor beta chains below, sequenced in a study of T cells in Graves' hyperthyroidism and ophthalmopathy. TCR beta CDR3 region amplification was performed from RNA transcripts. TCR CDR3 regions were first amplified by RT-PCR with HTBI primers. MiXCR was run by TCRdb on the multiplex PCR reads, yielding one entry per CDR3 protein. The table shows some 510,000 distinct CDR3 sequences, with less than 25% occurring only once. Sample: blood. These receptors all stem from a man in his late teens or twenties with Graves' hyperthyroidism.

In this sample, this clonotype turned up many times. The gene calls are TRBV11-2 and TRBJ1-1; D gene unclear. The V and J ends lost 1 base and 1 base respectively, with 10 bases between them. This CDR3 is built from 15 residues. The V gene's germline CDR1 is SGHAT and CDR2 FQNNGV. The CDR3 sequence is CASSLVENGNTEAFF. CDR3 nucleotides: TGTGCCAGCAGCTTAGTAGAGAATGGGAACACTGAAGCTTTCTTT. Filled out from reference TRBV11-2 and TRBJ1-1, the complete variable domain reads EAGVAQSPRYKIIEKRQSVAFWCNPISGHATLYWYQQILGQGPKLLIQFQNNGVVDDSQLPKDRFSAERLKGVDSTLKIQPAKLEDSAVYLCASSLVENGNTEAFFGQGTRLTVV.

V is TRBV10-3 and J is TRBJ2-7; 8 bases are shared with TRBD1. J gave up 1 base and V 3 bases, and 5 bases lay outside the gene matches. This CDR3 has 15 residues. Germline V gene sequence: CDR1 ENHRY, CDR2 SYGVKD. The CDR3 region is CAISDRDRRSYEQYF. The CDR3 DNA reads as TGTGCCATCAGTGACCGGGACAGGCGTTCCTACGAGCAGTACTTC.

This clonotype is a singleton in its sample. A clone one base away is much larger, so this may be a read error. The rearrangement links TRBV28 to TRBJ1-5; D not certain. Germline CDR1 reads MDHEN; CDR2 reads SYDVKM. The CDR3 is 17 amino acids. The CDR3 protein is CVSSLWQANPINQPQHF. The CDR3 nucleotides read TGTGTCAGCAGTTTATGGCAGGCGAATCCTATCAATCAGCCCCAGCATTTT.

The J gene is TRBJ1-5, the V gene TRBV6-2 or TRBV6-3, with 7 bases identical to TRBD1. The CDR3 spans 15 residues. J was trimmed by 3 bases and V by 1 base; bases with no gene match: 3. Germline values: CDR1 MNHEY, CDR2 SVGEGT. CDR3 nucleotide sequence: TGTGCCAGCAGTTACTACGGACAGGCCAATCAGCCCCAGCATTTT. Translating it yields CASSYYGQANQPQHF.

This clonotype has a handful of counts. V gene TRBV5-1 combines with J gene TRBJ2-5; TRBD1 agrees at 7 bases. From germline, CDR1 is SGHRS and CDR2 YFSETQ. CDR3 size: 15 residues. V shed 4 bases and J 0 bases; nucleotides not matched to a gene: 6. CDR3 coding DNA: TGCGCCAGCAGCCAATACGACAGGGACCAAGAGACCCAGTACTTC. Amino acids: CASSQYDRDQETQYF.

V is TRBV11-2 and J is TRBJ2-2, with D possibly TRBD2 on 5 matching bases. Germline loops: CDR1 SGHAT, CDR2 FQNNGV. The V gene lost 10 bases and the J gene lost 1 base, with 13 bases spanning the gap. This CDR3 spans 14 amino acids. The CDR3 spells CATSRLLNTGELFF. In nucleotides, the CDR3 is TGTGCCACTAGCAGGCTATTGAACACCGGGGAGCTGTTTTTT.

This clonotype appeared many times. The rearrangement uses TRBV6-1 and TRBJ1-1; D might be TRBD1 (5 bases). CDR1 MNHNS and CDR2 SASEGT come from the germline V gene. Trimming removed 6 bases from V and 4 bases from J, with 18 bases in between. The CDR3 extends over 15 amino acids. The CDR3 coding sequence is TGTGCCAGCAGAAAAGTGGGGCCCTGGGGCACTGAAGCTTTCTTT. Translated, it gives CASRKVGPWGTEAFF.

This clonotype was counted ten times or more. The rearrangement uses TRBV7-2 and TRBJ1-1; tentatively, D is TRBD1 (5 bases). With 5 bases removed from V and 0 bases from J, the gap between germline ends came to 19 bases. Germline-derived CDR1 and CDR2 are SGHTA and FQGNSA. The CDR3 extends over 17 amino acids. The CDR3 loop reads CASSRTTARVMNTEAFF. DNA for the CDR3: TGTGCCAGCAGCCGTACTACAGCCAGGGTTATGAACACTGAAGCTTTCTTT.

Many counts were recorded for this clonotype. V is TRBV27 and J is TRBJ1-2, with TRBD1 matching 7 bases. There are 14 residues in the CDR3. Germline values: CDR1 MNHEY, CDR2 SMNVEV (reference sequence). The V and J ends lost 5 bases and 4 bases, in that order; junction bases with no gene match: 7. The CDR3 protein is CASSRRQGGYGYTF. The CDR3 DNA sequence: TGTGCCAGCAGTCGTCGACAGGGAGGCTATGGCTACACCTTC.

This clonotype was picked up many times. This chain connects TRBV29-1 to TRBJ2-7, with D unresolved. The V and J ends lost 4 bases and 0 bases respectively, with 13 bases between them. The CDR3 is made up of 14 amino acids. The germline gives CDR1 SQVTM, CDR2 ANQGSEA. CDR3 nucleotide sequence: TGCAGCGTTGTAATAGACTTGAGCTCCTACGAGCAGTACTTC. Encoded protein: CSVVIDLSSYEQYF.

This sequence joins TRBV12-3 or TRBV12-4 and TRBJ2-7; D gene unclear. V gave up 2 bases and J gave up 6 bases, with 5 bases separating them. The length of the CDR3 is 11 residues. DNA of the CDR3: TGTGCCAGCAGTTTACAAATCGAGCAGTACTTC. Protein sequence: CASSLQIEQYF.

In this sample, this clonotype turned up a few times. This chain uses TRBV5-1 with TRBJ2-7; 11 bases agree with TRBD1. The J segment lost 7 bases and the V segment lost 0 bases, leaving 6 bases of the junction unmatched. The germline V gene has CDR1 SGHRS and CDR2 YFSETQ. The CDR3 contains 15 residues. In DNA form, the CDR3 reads TGCGCCAGCAGCTTGGGAGGACAGGGGGCTGGAGAGCAGTACTTC. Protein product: CASSLGGQGAGEQYF.

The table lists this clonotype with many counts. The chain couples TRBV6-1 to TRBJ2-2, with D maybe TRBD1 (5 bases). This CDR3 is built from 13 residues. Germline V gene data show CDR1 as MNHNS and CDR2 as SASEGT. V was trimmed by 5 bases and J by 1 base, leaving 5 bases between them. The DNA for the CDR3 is TGTGCCAGCAGTAGGGGGAACACCGGGGAGCTGTTTTTT. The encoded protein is CASSRGNTGELFF.

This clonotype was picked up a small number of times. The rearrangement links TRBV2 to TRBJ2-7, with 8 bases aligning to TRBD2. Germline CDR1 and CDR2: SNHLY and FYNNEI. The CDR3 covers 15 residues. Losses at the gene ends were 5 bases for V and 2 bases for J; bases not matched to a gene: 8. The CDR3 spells CASSFRLATPYEQYF. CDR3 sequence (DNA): TGTGCCAGCAGTTTTCGACTAGCGACTCCCTACGAGCAGTACTTC.

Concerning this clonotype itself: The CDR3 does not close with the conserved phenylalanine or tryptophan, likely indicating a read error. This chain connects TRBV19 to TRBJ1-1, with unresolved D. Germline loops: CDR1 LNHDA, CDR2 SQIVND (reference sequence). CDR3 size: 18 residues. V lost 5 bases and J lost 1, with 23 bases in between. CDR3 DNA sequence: TGTGCCAGTAGTGATGATGAGGGTTCCTTCTTCAAGAACACTGAAGCTTTCCTT. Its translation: CASSDDEGSFFKNTEAFL.

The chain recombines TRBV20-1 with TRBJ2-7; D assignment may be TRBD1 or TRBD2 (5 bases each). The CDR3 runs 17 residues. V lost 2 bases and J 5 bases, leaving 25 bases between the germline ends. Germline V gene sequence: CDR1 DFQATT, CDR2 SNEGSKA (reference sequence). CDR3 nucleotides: TGCAGTGCTAGATCCCTGCAGACGTCCCGCTGGGACCACGAGCAGTACTTC. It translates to CSARSLQTSRWDHEQYF.

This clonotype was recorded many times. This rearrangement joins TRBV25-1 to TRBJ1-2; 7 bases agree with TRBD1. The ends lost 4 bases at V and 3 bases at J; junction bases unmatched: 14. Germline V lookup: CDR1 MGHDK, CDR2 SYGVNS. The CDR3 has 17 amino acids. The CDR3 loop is CASSVRDSFPLYYGYTF. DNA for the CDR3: TGTGCCAGCAGTGTCCGGGACAGTTTCCCCCTCTACTATGGCTACACCTTC.

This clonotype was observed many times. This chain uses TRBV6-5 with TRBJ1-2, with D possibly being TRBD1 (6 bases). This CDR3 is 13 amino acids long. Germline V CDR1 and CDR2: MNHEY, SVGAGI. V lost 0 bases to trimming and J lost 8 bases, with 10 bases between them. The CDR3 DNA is TGTGCCAGCAGTTACTCGGGACAAGGAGGCTACACCTTC. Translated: CASSYSGQGGYTF.

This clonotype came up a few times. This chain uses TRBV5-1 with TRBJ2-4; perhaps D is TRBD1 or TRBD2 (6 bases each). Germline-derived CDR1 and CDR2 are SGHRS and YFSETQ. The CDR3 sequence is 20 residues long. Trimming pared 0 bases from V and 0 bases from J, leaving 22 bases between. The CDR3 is CASSLAGAGDFWEAKNIQYF. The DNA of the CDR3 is TGCGCCAGCAGCTTGGCGGGGGCAGGGGACTTTTGGGAAGCCAAAAACATTCAGTACTTC.

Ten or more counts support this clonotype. CDR3 in DNA: TGTGCCAGCAGTTTGAACATTTATCCGCCCCAGCATTTT. It is translated as CASSLNIYPPQHF. V gene TRBV28 combines with J gene TRBJ1-5; D is unclear. Trimming took off 3 bases at V and 9 bases at J, with 12 bases between the two ends. The CDR3 consists of 13 residues. The germline gives CDR1 MDHEN, CDR2 SYDVKM.

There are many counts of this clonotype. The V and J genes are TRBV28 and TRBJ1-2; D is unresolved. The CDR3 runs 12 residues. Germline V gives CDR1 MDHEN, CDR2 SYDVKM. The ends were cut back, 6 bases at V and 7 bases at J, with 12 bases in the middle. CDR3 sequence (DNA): TGTGCCAGCAGCCTCGGGTCTTCTGGCTACACCTTC. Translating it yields CASSLGSSGYTF.

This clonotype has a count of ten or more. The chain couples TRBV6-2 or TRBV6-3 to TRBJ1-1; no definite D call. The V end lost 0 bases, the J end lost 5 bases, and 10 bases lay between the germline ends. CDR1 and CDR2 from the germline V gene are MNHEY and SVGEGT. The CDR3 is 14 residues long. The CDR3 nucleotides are TGTGCCAGCAGTTACTCGACTCGGGGAACTGAAGCTTTCTTT. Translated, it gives CASSYSTRGTEAFF.